This TCR beta chain appears in the sequencing data of a study of metastatic and nonmetastatic thyroid tumors. Study information: Repertoires from blood and tumor or nodule tissue of malignant and benign thyroid patients were compared. Study-wide results and limits: In blood and tumor, TCR beta diversity was reportedly significantly higher in malignant thyroid tumors than in benign nodules.

The CDR3 spans 16 residues. Between the trimmed V and J ends, which lost 4 bases and 0 bases, there was a span of 11 bases. Germline values: CDR1 SGHTS, CDR2 YDEGEE. Ten or more counts support this clone. Its antigen is undetermined. As originally analysed: A classifier of distant metastasis in papillary thyroid cancer was built from CDR3 differences (across clinicopathological groups). Via MiXCR, TCRdb re-called the PCR reads. TCRdb's processing, not the study's, gives the V and J calls here. The repertoire has 20,000 to 25,000 clones, around 21% of them found once; the top ten carry 27%. Until they underwent thyroid surgery, no patient had received any treatment.

The chain couples TRBV5-8 to TRBJ2-6, with D uncertain. The sequence was obtained from a female donor with papillary thyroid cancer or a benign thyroid nodule (not recorded which). Some clones in this sample may be carry-over from other donors' samples. Sequencing input: blood. The CDR3 nucleotides are TGTGCCAGCAGCACACCAACCGGCTCTGGGGCCAACGTCCTGACTTTC. Amino acid sequence: CASSTPTGSGANVLTF.